This T cell receptor (beta chain) was captured by sequencing in a study of cytomegalovirus exposure and HLA in healthy donors (dated by TCRdb to 2016 to 2017). Context from the whole study: An earlier analysis of fewer than 750 of the donors reported roughly 300 Gb of sequence data and 117 million unique TCR beta sequences obtained from about 170 million T cells. An early release that covered some 640 HLA-typed donors contained approximately 300 gigabases of sequencing data and tens of millions of unique TCR sequences. Of the 300 to 500 genotyped donors, roughly 80% were placed in the genetic ancestry cluster associated with self-reported Caucasian donors. The study aimed to test whether signatures of past pathogen exposure could be identified by cataloging public T cell receptors. The study used immunosequencing to profile the T cell repertoires of 666 subjects and linked those repertoires to cytomegalovirus serostatus. Along with the roughly 710-subject first cohort, a separate validation cohort of around 120 different subjects was used. To predict cytomegalovirus infection status, the study brought together high-throughput TCR immunosequencing, statistical association of individual TCRs with disease status, and machine learning. A later analysis re-examined previously published TCR beta repertoires from more than 650 donors and added high-resolution HLA genotyping to investigate patterns of TCR occurrence. Rather than drawing on any new phenotypic data, the later analysis identified candidate immune exposures from TCR beta sequences and the way those sequences occurred across donors. In an earlier analysis of around 540 of the donors, high-throughput TCR beta sequencing was used to judge whether each TCR beta V gene segment behaved as functional or pseudogenic. Donor age, sex, ethnicity and CMV serostatus were compiled together with the repertoire data. Genome-wide SNP genotypes for about three fifths of the roughly 670 donors were used in a later genetic analysis, which treated that subset as a discovery cohort. All discovery cohort repertoires had been generated using a single sequencing platform. HLA typing covered class I and class II loci at four-digit resolution. Typing coverage differed by locus: A, B, C, DRB1 and DQB1 were typed in about 620-640 donors, DQA1 in 522, DPA1 in 606, and DPB1 in approximately 450. Because of strong linkage in the cohort, 4 to 6 DR-DQ haplotypes were treated as single units for association and clustering. On average, roughly 250,000 unique TCR beta nucleotide sequences were sequenced per donor among some 430 genotyped donors of the cohort, with roughly 20% of those sequences being non-productive. The full study reports these points: Because the 87-base-pair reads could not distinguish some IMGT-functional V segments, including TRBV6-2 and TRBV6-3, those segments were excluded. A further reported finding was that TCR beta sequences accurately predicted the HLA-A and HLA-B alleles for most subjects in the first cohort. In the study, approximately 160 TCR beta chains were listed as associated with cytomegalovirus. It was suggested by the authors that the approach could potentially be generalized to other disease states and immunological phenotypes. When HLA alleles, especially DR and DQ, strongly co-occurred, TCR associations were difficult to assign to individual alleles. The classifier was reported to diagnose cytomegalovirus status with high specificity and sensitivity in both the original cohort and the validation cohort. Because counts were too low, about 18 rarely observed V segments, including chromosome 9 orphons, were excluded from the earlier analysis of about 500 of the donors. According to a later genetic analysis, donors in an Asian-associated ancestry cluster had fewer N-insertions in productive TCRs than the approximately 690-donor mean. In a later genetic analysis, a missense DCLRE1C variant was associated with V-gene and J-gene trimming of TCR beta chains, and the association was replicated in an independent cohort. According to a later analysis, most CMV-associated TCR beta chains appeared to be HLA-restricted, and the HLA associations seemed to be driven largely by CMV exposure. A cluster of highly shared sequence variants was judged likely to represent a technical artifact of the sequencing pipeline. A later analysis associated 15,000 or so TCR beta sequences with specific HLA alleles at a false discovery rate of 0.05. A later analysis found that HLA-associated TCR beta chains were more clonally expanded and had lower generation probabilities than equally common non-associated chains. According to a later analysis, TCR association rates differed among HLA loci, with DRB1 alleles showing the most associated TCRs and HLA-C alleles showing the fewest. Presence/absence analyses assumed roughly uniform sequencing depth across donors, an assumption that may not hold. A few of the identified cytomegalovirus-associated TCR beta chains were confirmed in vitro to be specific for cytomegalovirus antigens. Immune exposure information for the cohort was limited to CMV serostatus. Across donors, most TCR sequences were observed very rarely, whereas some public TCRs were present in many individuals. An earlier analysis of around 500 of the donors showed that most TCR beta V segments appeared in productive rearrangements either about 87% or about 30% of the time, which broadly matched IMGT annotations. In a later analysis, several top co-occurrence clusters were reported to appear linked to parvovirus B19, influenza, CMV and Epstein-Barr virus. HLA typing was unavailable for some donors at each locus, so association tests used only the typed subset. Linkage disequilibrium might explain the correlated functional status among segregating V segments, but an unknown experimental factor could not be excluded. The cohort was sequenced for TCR beta chains only, and without alpha or paired-chain data the features that could be detected were limited.

The cohort was made up of 650 to 700 healthy bone marrow donors. All cohort members were sampled while nominally healthy, although unrecorded immune exposures were likely present. The donor was CMV seronegative and belonged to the group of 320 or so seronegative cohort members. Each donor provided a peripheral blood sample, and peripheral blood mononuclear cells were used for TCR beta sequencing. Genomic DNA was extracted from the blood cell samples with the Qiagen DNeasy Blood Extraction Kit. Notes on this clone: Its antigen is unknown.

The germline ends are 13 bases apart after V is trimmed by 0 bases and J by 1 base. CDR1 and CDR2 were assigned from the germline V gene as SGHRS and YFSETQ. Its CDR3 holds 16 amino acids, cysteine through phenylalanine. The kept DNA is CDR3 alone, 48 bases in frame from the first base. The receptor library was made with the immunoSEQ multiplex PCR assay. A mixture of 60 forward primers for TCR Vbeta segments and 13 reverse primers for TCR Jbeta segments was used in the multiplex PCR. A multiplex PCR assay on genomic DNA amplified the CDR3 region of rearranged TCR beta genes. On the Illumina HiSeq System, the amplified TCR beta libraries were sequenced as 87-base-pair reads. Per the original workflow: A later analysis tallied tens of millions of unique TCR beta chains across the 650 to 750 repertoires, and about 12 million of those chains were shared by two or more donors. A nearest-neighbor algorithm error-corrected the raw reads and collapsed the reads into unique sequences, merging closely related sequences to remove PCR and sequencing errors. Alignment of CDR3 sequences to IMGT reference sequences was used to assign V, D and J gene segments. For a sequence to be retained, a match of at least six nucleotides was required to both a V gene segment and a J gene segment. Rearrangements were classified as productive when the CDR3 lacked stop codons and remained in frame with V and J, and all other rearrangements were classified as non-productive. Following IMGT convention, CDR3 was defined as the stretch from the second conserved V-encoded cysteine to the conserved J-encoded phenylalanine. Sequences without an unambiguous match to a single V gene segment were excluded from the earlier analysis of 500 to 700 of the donors. An earlier analysis of about 590 of the donors classified V segments as functional when productive rearrangements were above 56.7% and as segregating when the standard deviation between donors was above 5%. A statistical classification framework was developed to diagnose cytomegalovirus status using the catalog of TCR beta chain sequences. In a later analysis, TCR nucleotide sequences were compared against IMGT/GENE-DB human TR gene sequences so that V and J genes could be assigned. Using the TCRdist pipeline, a later analysis assigned CDR3 sequences along with most-parsimonious VDJ recombination scenarios. In a later analysis, each TCR beta chain was defined by its CDR3 amino acid sequence together with its V-gene family, and reads without a unique V-gene family were excluded. As a way to deal with suspected cross-contamination and a sequencing artifact, a later analysis dropped 500 to 700 nucleotide sequences that were highly shared and had low generation probability. In a later analysis, a clonal expansion index for each public chain was calculated from normalized within-repertoire ranks of inferred template counts. Generation probabilities in a later analysis came from a VDJ recombination model fitted to out-of-frame rearrangements, and those results were checked against IGoR. In a later analysis, hypergeometric tests were used to score TCR-TCR, TCR-HLA and TCR-CMV co-occurrence, with a repertoire-size bias correction applied to TCR pairs. False discovery rates were estimated in a later analysis by permuting HLA or CMV assignments 20 times. In a later analysis, co-occurring TCRs were grouped using DBSCAN, and TCRdist sequence similarity was added for clustering within HLA-allele-positive subsets. Repertoires with fewer than 30,000 or more than 120,000 public chains were left out of co-occurrence clustering, as were five repertoires with anomalous nucleotide sharing. Drawn from immuneACCESS, this table holds only the in-frame rearrangements with V and J called that TCRdb kept. Clones are partly lost; checked studies trace under half to an unresolved V gene and leave the rest unexplained. V and J calls and clone size are given by that table; D and trimming were obtained from the DNA. The sample's clone listing holds over 75,000 clones. The top ten hold less than 0.65% of the sample.

The TCR originated in a man aged 45-65 years in good health and CMV-seronegative. Recombination linked TRBV5-1 to TRBJ1-1; the D region possibly corresponds to TRBD1 (5 bases align). The specimen sequenced was PBMCs. The CDR3 protein is CASSLGSGSGNTEAFF. The DNA sequence follows: TGCGCCAGCAGCTTGGGTTCAGGGTCCGGGAACACTGAAGCTTTCTTT.